A single sample gave rise to the 30 T cell receptor beta chains below, sequenced in a study of identical twins. TCRdb fed the 5' RACE reads into MiXCR, producing one record per CDR3 protein. The data show some 560,000 distinct CDR3 sequences, with nearly 10% seen just once and roughly 3% held by the top ten. This sample was shared with a second study, whose subject was yellow fever vaccine responses in identical twins.

Sequencing was performed on PBMCs. These receptors were obtained from a woman aged 18-29 years in good health.

The chain couples TRBV6-2 or TRBV6-3 to TRBJ2-3; 12 bases are a match to TRBD2. Germline loops: CDR1 MNHEY, CDR2 SVGEGT. J was trimmed by 3 bases and V by 2 bases; bases with no gene match: 15. CDR3 size: 20 residues. CDR3 sequence reads: CASSYEEYALAGGPTDTQYF. CDR3 nucleotide sequence: TGTGCCAGCAGTTACGAGGAATACGCTCTAGCGGGAGGGCCGACAGATACGCAGTATTTT.

This clonotype was observed a few times. The chain couples TRBV10-3 to TRBJ2-5; no definite D call. Germline-derived CDR1 and CDR2 are ENHRY and SYGVKD. V lost 0 bases to trimming and J lost 1 base, with 6 bases between them. This CDR3 comprises 14 residues. The CDR3 is CAISESTVQETQYF. DNA for the CDR3: TGTGCCATCAGTGAGTCGACGGTCCAAGAGACCCAGTACTTC.

This rearrangement joins TRBV3-1 to TRBJ2-1; D assignment may be TRBD1 or TRBD2 (5 bases each). CDR1 LGHDT and CDR2 YNNKEL come from the germline V gene (reference sequence). The CDR3 is 16 amino acids. The V gene lost 0 bases and the J gene lost 6 bases, with 15 bases spanning the gap. The CDR3 coding sequence is TGTGCCAGCAGCCAAGATCGGATCAGGGACGGCAATGAGCAGTTCTTC. This codes for CASSQDRIRDGNEQFF.

This clonotype was seen just once. The rearrangement uses TRBV23-1 and TRBJ2-1; D not certain. TRBV23-1 is noted as an ORF with a role that remains uncertain. V lost 0 bases and J 10 bases, leaving 7 bases between the germline ends. The CDR3 is 12 amino acids. CDR3: CASSQSEAEQFF. The CDR3 nucleotides are TGCGCCAGCAGTCAATCTGAGGCGGAGCAGTTCTTC.

There are many counts of this clonotype. The genes are TRBV27 and TRBJ2-3; no definite D call. V lost 8 bases to trimming and J lost 2 bases, with 5 bases between them. CDR1 and CDR2 from the germline V gene are MNHEY and SMNVEV (reference sequence). This CDR3 is built from 11 residues. CDR3 loop: CASGDTDTQYF. The CDR3 DNA follows: TGTGCCAGCGGGGACACAGATACGCAGTATTTT.

The J gene is TRBJ1-1, the V gene TRBV18; 8 positions agree with TRBD1. The CDR3 sequence is 12 residues long. Looked up from germline, CDR1 is KGHSH and CDR2 is LQKENI. The J segment lost 11 bases and the V segment lost 3 bases, leaving 5 bases of the junction unmatched. The CDR3 DNA is TGTGCCAGCTCACCCTCGACAGGGGAGGCTTTCTTT. Encoded protein: CASSPSTGEAFF.

This clonotype came up a few times. V is TRBV12-3 or TRBV12-4 and J is TRBJ2-7; D possibly matches TRBD1 or TRBD2 (5 bases each). Between the trimmed V and J ends, which lost 5 bases and 6 bases, there was a span of 17 bases. There are 14 residues in the CDR3. The CDR3 here is CASSLGTGTGEQYF. CDR3 nucleotides: TGTGCCAGCAGTCTGGGGACCGGGACGGGCGAGCAGTACTTC.

The chain links TRBV20-1 to TRBJ1-1; D is undetermined. CDR3 length equals 11 residues. CDR1 and CDR2 (germline): DFQATT, SNEGSKA (reference sequence). V was shortened by 6 bases and J by 11 bases, with 16 bases between the two germline ends. The CDR3 protein is CSAPVGVRAFF. In DNA, the CDR3 is TGCAGTGCCCCCGTTGGGGTACGGGCTTTCTTT.

The sample holds a few counts of this clonotype. The chain couples TRBV5-6 to TRBJ1-4; no clear D. The CDR3 consists of 12 residues. Per the germline V gene, CDR1 is SGHDT and CDR2 is YYEEEE. V shed 0 bases and J shed 10 bases, with 7 bases lying between them. For the CDR3, the DNA is TGTGCCAGCAGCTTGGCCGACGGAAAACTGTTTTTT. This sequence encodes CASSLADGKLFF.

This rearrangement joins TRBV20-1 to TRBJ2-7; D remains unclear. The V end was cut by 5 bases, the J end by 0 bases, with 17 bases between. The CDR3 has 15 residues. The germline CDR1 and CDR2 sequences are DFQATT and SNEGSKA (reference sequence). CDR3 DNA: TGCAGTGCTGGACCCCTCAGGAAAAGCTCCTACGAGCAGTACTTC. It is translated as CSAGPLRKSSYEQYF.

This clonotype was seen at least ten times. The chain couples TRBV29-1 to TRBJ2-1; D is unclear. In germline, CDR1 is SQVTM, CDR2 ANQGSEA. V dropped 7 bases and J dropped 7 bases, with 20 bases sitting between them. The CDR3 is 14 residues long. The chain's CDR3 is CSGQILNGLNEQFF. In nucleotides, the CDR3 is TGCAGCGGTCAAATCCTGAATGGGCTTAATGAGCAGTTCTTC.

This clonotype turned up a few times. CDR3 in DNA: TGTGCCAGCAGCCCCGGGACTAGCGGGATTTGGGAGCAGTTCTTC. Protein: CASSPGTSGIWEQFF. The chain is built from TRBV7-8 and TRBJ2-1, with TRBD2 matching over 13 bases. Trimming cost V 5 bases and J 10 bases; bases outside gene matches: 8. This CDR3 region has 15 residues. Per the germline V gene, CDR1 is SGHVS and CDR2 is FQNEAQ.

This clonotype was observed at least ten times. The genes are TRBV25-1 and TRBJ2-3, with 10 bases that match TRBD2. This CDR3 is 15 amino acids long. J was trimmed by 3 bases and V by 6 bases; bases with no gene match: 6. In germline, CDR1 is MGHDK, CDR2 SYGVNS. DNA of the CDR3: TGTGCCAGCAGCGAGCGGGAGGGTAGTACAGATACGCAGTATTTT. As protein: CASSEREGSTDTQYF.

This clonotype has just a few counts. This sequence joins TRBV12-3 or TRBV12-4 and TRBJ2-5; 9 nucleotides align to TRBD1. This CDR3 spans 15 amino acids. The trim removed 5 bases at V and 9 bases at J, leaving 13 bases unmatched. The CDR3 DNA sequence: TGTGCCAGCAGTCAGTTCCGGGACAGGGCTTTTCCCCAGTACTTC. Translation gives CASSQFRDRAFPQYF.

J is TRBJ2-7 and V is TRBV7-9; 10 positions agree with TRBD1. Germline loops: CDR1 SEHNR, CDR2 FQNEAQ (reference sequence). The V and J ends lost 4 bases and 4 bases, in that order; junction bases with no gene match: 7. The CDR3 covers 15 residues. The CDR3 sequence: CASSSPGQGWYEQYF. CDR3 sequence (DNA): TGTGCCAGCAGCTCACCGGGACAGGGGTGGTACGAGCAGTACTTC.

This clonotype was observed a few times. This chain connects TRBV5-1 to TRBJ1-1; unclear D gene. V was pared by 4 bases and J by 4 bases, with 11 bases between. The germline V gene encodes CDR1 SGHRS and CDR2 YFSETQ. The CDR3 covers 13 residues. The CDR3 loop is CASSPGKGTEAFF. DNA for the CDR3: TGCGCCAGCAGCCCTGGAAAGGGCACTGAAGCTTTCTTT.

The chain has TRBV5-1 and TRBJ2-3; 7 nucleotides agree with TRBD1. CDR1 is SGHRS, CDR2 YFSETQ, per germline. CDR3 length: 13 amino acids. Trimming at V came to 4 bases and at J to 4 bases, leaving 3 bases not matched to a gene. The CDR3 spells CASSQGQPDTQYF. CDR3 nucleotide sequence: TGCGCCAGCAGCCAGGGACAGCCAGATACGCAGTATTTT.

The chain couples TRBV15 to TRBJ2-1, with 7 nucleotides matching TRBD2. The germline V gene has CDR1 LNHNV and CDR2 YYDKDF (reference sequence). The CDR3 has 16 residues. The V gene end was trimmed by 0 bases and the J gene end by 6 bases; junction bases not matched to a gene: 8. The CDR3 nucleotides read TGTGCCACCAGCAGAGATCCTAGCGGAGCCCTCAATGAGCAGTTCTTC. It encodes CATSRDPSGALNEQFF.

This clonotype was found a few times. V usage is TRBV21-1 and J usage is TRBJ2-7. TRBV21-1 is recorded as a pseudogene. The length of the CDR3 is 13 residues. The CDR3 DNA follows: TGTGCCAGCAGCGCGGGGAGTCTCTACGAGCAGTACTTC. This sequence encodes CASSAGSLYEQYF.

The chain is built from TRBV29-1 and TRBJ2-2; TRBD1 might be the D (6 bases). V lost 3 bases and J lost 1, with 12 bases in between. This CDR3 has 15 residues. CDR1 and CDR2 (germline): SQVTM, ANQGSEA. This CDR3 is CSVDTDSENTGELFF. CDR3 sequence (DNA): TGCAGCGTTGACACGGACAGCGAGAACACCGGGGAGCTGTTTTTT.

This clonotype has at least ten counts. This chain joins TRBV20-1 and TRBJ2-1; possibly TRBD1 or TRBD2 for D (5 bases each). Germline CDR1 is DFQATT and CDR2 is SNEGSKA (reference sequence). Trimming took 5 bases from V and 6 from J, leaving 14 bases between them. The CDR3 has 13 amino acids. CDR3 amino acids: CSADRGAVNEQFF. The CDR3 coding sequence is TGCAGTGCTGACCGGGGCGCAGTCAATGAGCAGTTCTTC.

CDR3 bases: TGTGCCAGCAGCCAAGAGGGCGTCCCCTACGAGCAGTACTTC. It codes for CASSQEGVPYEQYF. V gene TRBV4-2 combines with J gene TRBJ2-7, with D uncertain. The CDR3 loop spans 14 amino acids. CDR1 is LGHNA, CDR2 YNFKEQ, per germline. The V gene lost 0 bases and the J gene lost 2 bases, with 8 bases spanning the gap.

This clonotype has more than one count but fewer than ten. The V and J genes are TRBV5-1 and TRBJ2-2, with 9 bases matching TRBD1. Per germline, CDR1 SGHRS and CDR2 YFSETQ. Trimming at V came to 5 bases and at J to 4 bases, leaving 6 bases not matched to a gene. The length of the CDR3 is 15 residues. The CDR3 sequence: CASSMGQGGTGELFF. The CDR3 DNA reads as TGCGCCAGCAGTATGGGACAGGGTGGCACCGGGGAGCTGTTTTTT.

The chain employs TRBV27 and TRBJ2-4, with D possibly being TRBD1 (6 bases). The CDR3 consists of 15 residues. The V gene lost 5 bases and the J gene lost 0 bases, with 11 bases spanning the gap. Germline CDR1 and CDR2: MNHEY and SMNVEV (reference sequence). The CDR3 is CASSPKGVAKNIQYF. In DNA form, the CDR3 reads TGTGCCAGCAGTCCCAAGGGGGTAGCCAAAAACATTCAGTACTTC.

The chain recombines TRBV3-1 with TRBJ2-2, with D perhaps matching TRBD1 (5 bases). Germline V gene lookup returns CDR1 LGHDT and CDR2 YNNKEL (reference sequence). The CDR3 consists of 14 residues. V was clipped by 10 bases and J by 4 bases, with 16 bases between them. The CDR3 loop is CAILWGWGTGELFF. CDR3 nucleotide sequence: TGTGCCATCTTGTGGGGCTGGGGCACCGGGGAGCTGTTTTTT.

This sequence joins TRBV11-1 and TRBJ2-1; D remains ambiguous. CDR1 SGHAT and CDR2 FQDESV come from the germline V gene (reference sequence). This CDR3 region has 14 residues. V shed 2 bases and J shed 0 bases, with 5 bases lying between them. CDR3 amino acids: CASSLMNSYNEQFF. The CDR3 DNA is TGTGCCAGCAGCTTAATGAACTCCTACAATGAGCAGTTCTTC.

V and J are TRBV4-1 and TRBJ1-5; the match to TRBD1 covers 10 bases. In germline, CDR1 is MGHRA, CDR2 YSYEKL. The length of the CDR3 is 15 residues. Trimming took 4 bases from V and 6 from J; bases not matched to a gene: 6. CDR3 loop: CASSPTDRGRQPQHF. The CDR3 DNA sequence: TGCGCCAGCAGCCCCACAGACAGGGGGCGTCAGCCCCAGCATTTT.

The chain is built from TRBV12-3 or TRBV12-4 and TRBJ2-6, with a tentative D call TRBD2 (7 bases). The V gene lost 4 bases and the J gene lost 0 bases, with 16 bases spanning the gap. The CDR3 spans 18 residues. CDR3 nucleotide sequence: TGTGCCAGCAGTTCCAGAGGGGGGGCCGGCTCTGGGGCCAACGTCCTGACTTTC. Translated: CASSSRGGAGSGANVLTF.

This clonotype was found a few times. The rearrangement links TRBV20-1 to TRBJ2-1; D possibly corresponds to TRBD2 (5 bases). V lost 6 bases to trimming and J lost 5 bases, with 14 bases between them. Germline lookup yields CDR1 DFQATT and CDR2 SNEGSKA (reference sequence). This CDR3 contains 13 residues. CDR3 sequence reads: CSADYSINNEQFF. The CDR3 DNA is TGCAGTGCCGACTACTCCATAAACAATGAGCAGTTCTTC.

The V and J genes are TRBV3-1 and TRBJ2-5; weak D call: TRBD2 (5 bases). Germline values: CDR1 LGHDT, CDR2 YNNKEL (reference sequence). The V gene lost 4 bases and the J gene lost 2 bases, with 11 bases spanning the gap. This CDR3 has 14 amino acids. The CDR3 spells CASSPRGYQETQYF. CDR3 nucleotides: TGTGCCAGCAGCCCCCGGGGATATCAAGAGACCCAGTACTTC.